This record concerns one TCR beta chain sequence. Its antigen is unknown. These data come from a study of T-cell reconstitution after alpha-beta-depleted transplantation in children. Study-wide points: Diversity of TCRbeta at day 60 was high in some patients, arising from surviving recipient T cells and thymic progenitors. Reports say that about two months after transplant, the alpha-beta T cells came out of several hundred graft clones that had expanded. T-cell counts and diversity at one year post-transplant came mainly from newly produced T cells.

It was with unique molecular identifiers that the TCRbeta library was prepared. TCRdb re-called the PCR reads with MiXCR, one entry per CDR3 protein. The data hold about 200,000 distinct CDR3 sequences, with about 7% observed a single time. This CDR3 spans 19 amino acids. The ends were cut back, 6 bases at V and 0 bases at J, with 24 bases in the middle. Germline CDR1 is SGHAT and CDR2 is FQNNGV. The input for sequencing was PBMCs, taken before TCRalphabeta/CD19-depleted stem cell transplant. This chain links TRBV11-2 with TRBJ1-3; no clear D. This TCR was sampled from a boy between 2 and 15 years old with acute lymphoblastic leukemia, due to receive a stem cell transplant. The DNA of the CDR3 is TGTGCCAGCAGTCCTTTCACCGGACGGCTTCGATTCTCTGGAAACACCATATATTTT. This gives the protein CASSPFTGRLRFSGNTIYF.